The 30 T cell receptor beta chains reported below all come from one sample, sequenced in a study of regulatory T cells in long-lasting Graves disease. TCR beta libraries were built with iRepertoire HTBI primers and Arm-PCR of CDR3 regions. A single record per CDR3 protein comes from TCRdb applying MiXCR to the multiplex PCR reads. Counted here are approximately 350,000 distinct CDR3 sequences, approximately 12% occurring once; the ten biggest clones make up under 20%. The time point was: newly diagnosed GD, antithyroid drugs for less than 3 months. The TCR library was prepared using RNA isolated from PBMCs. A further study also used this sample, focusing on T cells in Graves' hyperthyroidism and ophthalmopathy.

Material: peripheral blood mononuclear cells (PBMCs), obtained at new diagnosis, from a patient treated with antithyroid drugs. These TCRs come from a woman aged 18-35 years with Graves disease.

With regard to this clonotype: A read error may be the cause here, since a much bigger clone is one base away. It is likely a read error, because the conserved phenylalanine at the end of the CDR3 is missing. The chain is built from TRBV12-3 or TRBV12-4 and TRBJ2-1; unclear D gene. The CDR3 consists of 13 residues. The V gene lost 3 bases and the J gene lost 6 bases, with 9 bases spanning the gap. As DNA, the CDR3 is TGTGCCAGCAGTTTGGGATTCGGCAATGAGCAGTTCCTC. Protein product: CASSLGFGNEQFL.

This clonotype was observed many times. The rearrangement links TRBV6-2 or TRBV6-3 to TRBJ1-2; possible D gene TRBD1, 5 bases. The germline V and J ends were trimmed by 2 bases and 4 bases, with 8 bases remaining between them. The CDR3 has 13 amino acids. Per the germline V gene, CDR1 is MNHEY and CDR2 is SVGEGT. The CDR3 loop is CASSYAGIYGYTF. Written as DNA, the CDR3 is TGTGCCAGCAGTTACGCAGGGATCTATGGCTACACCTTC.

This clonotype was observed many times. The chain is built from TRBV7-8 and TRBJ2-5, with D tentatively TRBD2 (6 bases). The CDR3 is made up of 17 amino acids. Germline CDR1 is SGHVS and CDR2 is FQNEAQ. V was clipped by 3 bases and J by 5 bases, with 22 bases between them. Written as DNA, the CDR3 is TGTGCCAGCAGCTTCCCTTCCGACGGGACTTCGCGTGAGACCCAGTACTTC. It yields the protein CASSFPSDGTSRETQYF.

This clonotype was seen ten or more times. The chain uses TRBV11-2 and TRBJ1-1; D not resolved. The CDR3 has 13 amino acids. Germline V gene sequence: CDR1 SGHAT, CDR2 FQNNGV. The V and J ends lost 5 bases and 1 base respectively, with 8 bases between them. The CDR3 sequence: CASSLRQNTEAFF. The CDR3 DNA reads as TGTGCCAGCAGCCTCCGACAGAACACTGAAGCTTTCTTT. The full variable domain, completed using reference TRBV11-2 and TRBJ1-1, is EAGVAQSPRYKIIEKRQSVAFWCNPISGHATLYWYQQILGQGPKLLIQFQNNGVVDDSQLPKDRFSAERLKGVDSTLKIQPAKLEDSAVYLCASSLRQNTEAFFGQGTRLTVV.

This clonotype was counted ten times or more. V and J are TRBV7-3 and TRBJ2-3; D remains unclear. Germline V gene sequence: CDR1 SGHTA, CDR2 FQGTGA. The CDR3 spans 13 residues. V dropped 4 bases and J dropped 3 bases, with 8 bases sitting between them. CDR3 protein: CASSSGWTDTQYF. The CDR3 DNA reads TGTGCCAGCAGCTCCGGTTGGACAGATACGCAGTATTTT.

This clonotype was picked up many times. The chain has TRBV27 and TRBJ1-1; no clear D gene. The CDR3 loop spans 14 amino acids. Germline V CDR1 and CDR2: MNHEY, SMNVEV (reference sequence). Between the trimmed V and J ends, which lost 5 bases and 1 base, there was a span of 11 bases. The CDR3 DNA sequence: TGTGCCAGCAGTCTCTTGTTGGGGAACACTGAAGCTTTCTTT. This translates into CASSLLLGNTEAFF.

The sample holds one count of this clonotype. A much bigger clone sits one base away, suggesting this may be a read error. The chain links TRBV12-3 or TRBV12-4 to TRBJ2-7; D is possibly TRBD1 (5 bases). This CDR3 is built from 12 residues. V was cut by 3 bases and J by 7 bases, with 10 bases left in between. The CDR3, as DNA: TGTGCCAGCAGTTTTCTCAGGGATGAGCAGTACTTC. Translated, it gives CASSFLRDEQYF.

This clonotype was detected many times. The chain couples TRBV28 to TRBJ2-1; 7 bases fit TRBD1. CDR1 and CDR2 (germline): MDHEN, SYDVKM. This CDR3 comprises 13 residues. With 6 bases clipped from V and 3 bases from J, the junction kept 2 bases outside the gene matches. CDR3 sequence (DNA): TGTGCCAGCAGCCAGGGGGACTACAATGAGCAGTTCTTC. Translating it yields CASSQGDYNEQFF.

This clonotype was observed many times. The V and J genes are TRBV3-1 and TRBJ2-2; D possibly corresponds to TRBD2 (5 bases). This CDR3 comprises 15 residues. V lost 0 bases and J lost 4, with 9 bases in between. The germline V gene has CDR1 LGHDT and CDR2 YNNKEL (reference sequence). DNA for the CDR3: TGTGCCAGCAGCCAAGACCGGGGTTTCACCGGGGAGCTGTTTTTT. Translation gives CASSQDRGFTGELFF. Together with reference TRBV3-1 and TRBJ2-2, the CDR3 gives the full variable domain: DTAVSQTPKYLVTQMGNDKSIKCEQNLGHDTMYWYKQDSKKFLKIMFSYNNKELIINETVPNRFSPKSPDKAHLNLHINSLELGDSAVYFCASSQDRGFTGELFFGEGSRLTVL.

This clonotype came up many times. The chain carries TRBV5-8 and TRBJ2-7, with 7 positions matching TRBD1. Germline V gene sequence: CDR1 SGHTS, CDR2 YDEGEE. This CDR3 is 14 amino acids long. The junction had 11 bases not matched to a gene; V was cut back by 10 bases and J by 1 base. CDR3 region: CAGARDSTSYEQYV. The CDR3 DNA reads TGTGCCGGGGCCCGGGACAGTACGTCCTACGAGCAGTACGTC.

This clonotype has a count of ten or more. This rearrangement joins TRBV5-4 to TRBJ2-7, with 14 bases aligning to TRBD2. Germline values: CDR1 SGHNT, CDR2 YYREEE (reference sequence). The trim removed 4 bases at V and 7 bases at J, leaving 10 bases unmatched. The CDR3 is 16 amino acids. This CDR3 reads CASSPGTSGRLEEQYF. As DNA, the CDR3 is TGTGCCAGCAGCCCGGGGACTAGCGGGAGACTCGAAGAGCAGTACTTC.

The genes are TRBV9 and TRBJ2-1; TRBD2 agrees at 11 bases. Germline CDR1 reads SGDLS; CDR2 reads YYNGEE. This CDR3 spans 18 amino acids. V dropped 4 bases and J dropped 2; count of bases not matched to a gene: 11. The CDR3: CASSPGVGLAEPYNEQFF. The DNA of the CDR3 is TGTGCCAGCAGCCCCGGGGTGGGACTAGCGGAGCCCTACAATGAGCAGTTCTTC. The complete variable domain, with remaining parts taken from reference TRBV9 and TRBJ2-1, reads DSGVTQTPKHLITATGQRVTLRCSPRSGDLSVYWYQQSLDQGLQFLIQYYNGEERAKGNILERFSAQQFPDLHSELNLSSLELGDSALYFCASSPGVGLAEPYNEQFFGPGTRLTVL.

Ten or more counts support this clonotype. V usage is TRBV10-1 and J usage is TRBJ2-7; a weak D match, TRBD1 (5 bases). Germline CDR1 WNHNN, CDR2 SYGVQD (reference sequence). V was trimmed by 2 bases and J by 6 bases, leaving 17 bases between them. The CDR3 has 15 amino acids. The CDR3 bases are TGCGCCAGCAGTGAGGACAGATCAACATTGTTCGAGCAGTACTTC. It codes for CASSEDRSTLFEQYF.

A few counts support this clonotype. The chain is built from TRBV19 and TRBJ2-1; no reliable D call. CDR3 size: 13 residues. Germline values: CDR1 LNHDA, CDR2 SQIVND (reference sequence). V was shortened by 3 bases and J by 4 bases, with 7 bases between the two germline ends. The CDR3 DNA sequence: TGTGCCAGTAGTATCGACGCGTACAATGAGCAGTTCTTC. Protein product: CASSIDAYNEQFF.

The CDR3: CASSPDYLGLAGSYNEQFF. CDR3 sequence (DNA): TGTGCCAGCAGCCCTGACTACCTGGGACTAGCGGGAAGTTACAATGAGCAGTTCTTC. The V and J genes are TRBV5-4 and TRBJ2-1; 13 bases are a match to TRBD2. CDR1 SGHNT and CDR2 YYREEE come from the germline V gene (reference sequence). J was trimmed by 4 bases and V by 4 bases; bases with no gene match: 14. The CDR3 runs to 19 residues.

As to this clonotype: A much more abundant neighbour one base away suggests this may be a read error. This chain links TRBV6-1 with TRBJ2-3; 8 bases agree with TRBD2. The germline V gene has CDR1 MNHNS and CDR2 SASEGT. The CDR3 has 15 amino acids. The CDR3 DNA reads as TGTGCCAACAGTGACTCTAGCGGGAGCACAGATACGCAGTATTTT. Amino acids: CANSDSSGSTDTQYF.

The CDR3 coding sequence is TGTGCCAGCAGTTTAGAGTTAGGGACAGGACATCAAGAGACCCAGTACTTC. It codes for CASSLELGTGHQETQYF. The chain links TRBV12-3 or TRBV12-4 to TRBJ2-5; 8 bases fit TRBD1. The CDR3 runs to 17 residues. The V gene end was trimmed by 1 base and the J gene end by 2 bases; junction bases not matched to a gene: 9.

This clonotype was picked up many times. The CDR3 sequence is CAWSVGLSNQPQHF. CDR3 coding DNA: TGTGCCTGGAGTGTTGGTCTTAGCAATCAGCCCCAGCATTTT. The rearrangement links TRBV30 to TRBJ1-5, with D unclear. Trimming stripped 0 bases from V and 0 bases from J, with 6 bases between. CDR1 and CDR2 from the germline V gene are GTSNPN and SVGIG (reference sequence). CDR3 length: 14 residues. Together with reference TRBV30 and TRBJ1-5, the CDR3 gives the full variable domain: SQTIHQWPATLVQPVGSPLSLECTVEGTSNPNLYWYRQAAGRGLQLLFYSVGIGQISSEVPQNLSASRPQDRQFILSSKKLLLSDSGFYLCAWSVGLSNQPQHFGDGTRLSIL.

This clonotype was found a few times. This sequence joins TRBV11-3 and TRBJ1-3; D is unresolved. This CDR3 contains 13 residues. Germline CDR1 and CDR2: SGHNT and YENEEA. The ends were cut back, 5 bases at V and 4 bases at J, with 9 bases in the middle. The CDR3 protein is CASSITLGNTIYF. The CDR3 DNA reads TGTGCCAGCAGCATCACTTTGGGAAACACCATATATTTT.

The rearrangement joins TRBV29-1 to TRBJ1-2; D is undetermined. CDR1 and CDR2 from the germline V gene are SQVTM and ANQGSEA. V was clipped by 3 bases and J by 5 bases, with 10 bases between them. CDR3 length: 12 amino acids. The CDR3 reads CSVDSDGYGYTF. CDR3 nucleotides: TGCAGCGTTGATTCTGATGGGTATGGCTACACCTTC.

This clonotype was recorded many times. V usage is TRBV12-3 or TRBV12-4 and J usage is TRBJ2-5, with 7 bases fitting TRBD2. This CDR3 is built from 11 residues. V trimming: 8 bases; J trimming: 4 bases; junction bases outside the gene matches: 1. CDR3 nucleotide sequence: TGTGCCAGCCGGGGGGTAGAGACCCAGTACTTC. Translated: CASRGVETQYF.

This clonotype was observed at least ten times. The genes are TRBV18 and TRBJ2-3; 7 bases align to TRBD1. With 3 bases clipped from V and 0 bases from J, the junction kept 9 bases outside the gene matches. Per the germline V gene, CDR1 is KGHSH and CDR2 is LQKENI. This CDR3 contains 17 residues. The CDR3 spells CASSPMLRQGSTDTQYF. CDR3 in DNA: TGTGCCAGCTCACCCATGTTGAGACAGGGAAGCACAGATACGCAGTATTTT.

This clonotype was observed a handful of times. The chain recombines TRBV4-3 with TRBJ2-3; D is uncertain. Germline V gene lookup returns CDR1 LGHNA and CDR2 YSLEER. With 0 bases removed from V and 0 bases from J, the gap between germline ends came to 13 bases. The CDR3 totals 17 residues. CDR3 sequence reads: CASSQDRLRSSTDTQYF. The CDR3 DNA is TGCGCCAGCAGCCAAGATCGATTGAGATCTAGCACAGATACGCAGTATTTT.

This chain links TRBV14 with TRBJ1-2; D is undetermined. V lost 1 base and J lost 7, with 10 bases in between. The germline V gene has CDR1 SGHDN and CDR2 FVKESK. The length of the CDR3 is 13 residues. CDR3 loop: CASSQVHSGGYTF. As DNA, the CDR3 is TGTGCCAGCAGCCAAGTGCACTCCGGTGGCTACACCTTC.

J is TRBJ2-5 and V is TRBV2; a possible D gene is TRBD1 (6 bases). CDR1 is SNHLY and CDR2 is FYNNEI in the germline V gene. V gave up 2 bases and J gave up 5 bases, with 15 bases separating them. The CDR3 loop spans 15 amino acids. In DNA, the CDR3 is TGTGCCAGCAGTGAAACGACAGGCTCTGTCGAGACCCAGTACTTC. This gives the protein CASSETTGSVETQYF.

This clonotype has at least ten counts. The chain links TRBV6-1 to TRBJ1-2; no clear D. V was shortened by 5 bases and J by 0 bases, with 16 bases between the two germline ends. Germline assignment: CDR1 MNHNS and CDR2 SASEGT. The CDR3 consists of 16 residues. The CDR3: CASSPMPRSTNYGYTF. CDR3 bases: TGTGCCAGCAGTCCCATGCCTCGCAGCACTAACTATGGCTACACCTTC.

Many counts were recorded for this clonotype. This chain links TRBV6-1 with TRBJ2-3; weak D call: TRBD2 (7 bases). The length of the CDR3 is 17 residues. V lost 4 bases, J lost 3 bases, and 20 bases lay in between. Germline loops: CDR1 MNHNS, CDR2 SASEGT. The CDR3: CASSGLVGGHLTDTQYF. The CDR3 bases are TGTGCCAGCAGTGGGCTTGTCGGGGGGCATCTTACAGATACGCAGTATTTT.

This clonotype was observed many times. CDR3 loop: CASSEAQGASEKLFF. CDR3 nucleotide sequence: TGTGCCAGCAGTGAAGCACAGGGGGCCTCTGAAAAACTGTTTTTT. The chain has TRBV6-1 and TRBJ1-4, with 9 bases fitting TRBD1. Germline trimming cut 0 bases from V and 7 bases from J; bases unmatched to any gene: 3. The CDR3 consists of 15 residues. In germline, CDR1 is MNHNS, CDR2 SASEGT.

The sample holds many counts of this clonotype. For the CDR3, the DNA is TGTGCCAGCAGTTCCAGTTCGGGGAAATCCCCCTACGAGCAGTACTTC. This codes for CASSSSSGKSPYEQYF. V is TRBV11-2 and J is TRBJ2-7; D possibly corresponds to TRBD2 (5 bases). Germline values: CDR1 SGHAT, CDR2 FQNNGV. The V end was cut by 6 bases, the J end by 2 bases, with 20 bases between. This CDR3 has 16 residues.

This clonotype has ten or more counts. This chain links TRBV28 with TRBJ1-1; 7 nucleotides agree with TRBD1. With V trimmed by 6 bases and J by 0 bases, 10 bases remained unmatched. CDR3 size: 16 residues. CDR1 and CDR2 from the germline V gene are MDHEN and SYDVKM. CDR3 residues: CASRKLPGQMNTEAFF. CDR3 DNA sequence: TGTGCCAGCAGGAAACTCCCGGGACAGATGAACACTGAAGCTTTCTTT.